A selection of T cell receptor beta chains follows, all from one sample in a study of T cell responses to AZD1222 COVID-19 vaccine. TCRdb's table, derived via immunoSEQ multiplex PCR, lists solely in-frame clones and lacks some. Here the sample spans around 140,000 clones, over 75% being singletons. The input for sequencing was peripheral blood, taken on day 0 of AZD1222 vaccination. Receptor source: an adult in good health. Each CDR3 is given with its conserved first and last residue. A D gene is named only where the DNA matches it firmly. Some rows mark clone size as missing; the rest say once, few, many or name a class of expanded clone.

CDR3nt: TGTGCCAGCAGTGAAAAGGTCGAGGGCCCCACCGGCGGTTCACCCCTCCACTTT; CDR3aa: CASSEKVEGPTGGSPLHF; v_gene: TRBV6-1; abundance: .; d_gene: .; j_gene: TRBJ1-6
CDR3nt: TGTGCCAGCAGACACTGGACAGGTGAAGCTTTCTTT; CDR3aa: CASRHWTGEAFF; v_gene: TRBV7-9; abundance: .; d_gene: TRBD1; j_gene: TRBJ1-1
CDR3nt: TGTGCCAGTAGGACGCCAGCGGGGCCCCGTTCTGACAATGAGCAGTTCTTC; CDR3aa: CASRTPAGPRSDNEQFF; v_gene: TRBV19; abundance: .; d_gene: TRBD2; j_gene: TRBJ2-1
CDR3nt: TGTGCCAGCAGCTCGTCACAGGGAAGGGGCTACACCTTC; CDR3aa: CASSSSQGRGYTF; v_gene: TRBV14; abundance: .; d_gene: .; j_gene: TRBJ1-2
CDR3nt: TGTGCCAGCAGTTACTCGGGCTCCTCGGCTGAAGCTTTCTTT; CDR3aa: CASSYSGSSAEAFF; v_gene: TRBV6-5; abundance: once; d_gene: .; j_gene: TRBJ1-1
CDR3nt: TGTGCCAGCAGTCCATGGACAGGCAAGAACACCGGGGAGCTGTTTTTT; CDR3aa: CASSPWTGKNTGELFF; v_gene: TRBV28; abundance: .; d_gene: TRBD1; j_gene: TRBJ2-2
CDR3nt: TGTGCCAGCAGCCAAGAAGGCCAGGGGGCTATTTACGAGCAGTACTTC; CDR3aa: CASSQEGQGAIYEQYF; v_gene: TRBV3-1/TRBV3-2; abundance: .; d_gene: TRBD1; j_gene: TRBJ2-7
CDR3nt: TGCGCCAGCAGCTTGAATGGGCGGGGCTCCCTCTCCTACAATGAGCAGTTCTTC; CDR3aa: CASSLNGRGSLSYNEQFF; v_gene: TRBV5-1; abundance: .; d_gene: .; j_gene: TRBJ2-1
CDR3nt: TGTGCCTGGAGCCGAAGAGGAGGCAATCAGCCCCAGCATTTT; CDR3aa: CAWSRRGGNQPQHF; v_gene: TRBV30; abundance: once; d_gene: .; j_gene: TRBJ1-5
CDR3nt: TGTGCCAGCAGTGATCCCACAGGGTACACTGAAGCTTTCTTT; CDR3aa: CASSDPTGYTEAFF; v_gene: TRBV6-1; abundance: .; d_gene: .; j_gene: TRBJ1-1
CDR3nt: TGTGCCAGCCGGACGGGGGGGACGAAAGGCTACACCTTC; CDR3aa: CASRTGGTKGYTF; v_gene: TRBV2; abundance: .; d_gene: .; j_gene: TRBJ1-2
CDR3nt: TGTGCCAGCAGCCAGCGACAGGGAAACACTGAAGCTTTCTTT; CDR3aa: CASSQRQGNTEAFF; v_gene: TRBV7-9; abundance: .; d_gene: TRBD1; j_gene: TRBJ1-1
CDR3nt: TGTGCCAGCAGTAGGGGTGGTCAGCCCCAGCATTTT; CDR3aa: CASSRGGQPQHF; v_gene: TRBV12-3/TRBV12-4; abundance: few; d_gene: .; j_gene: TRBJ1-5
CDR3nt: TGTGCCAGCAGTTCCGACAGGGGGCCGAACACTGAAGCTTTCTTT; CDR3aa: CASSSDRGPNTEAFF; v_gene: TRBV6-6; abundance: medium-sized; d_gene: TRBD1; j_gene: TRBJ1-1
CDR3nt: TGCAGCGTTAGGGGGCTGAACACTGAAGCTTTCTTT; CDR3aa: CSVRGLNTEAFF; v_gene: TRBV29-1; abundance: .; d_gene: TRBD1; j_gene: TRBJ1-1
CDR3nt: TGTGCCACCAGCAGGAAACTAGCGGAAACCTACAATGAGCAGTTCTTC; CDR3aa: CATSRKLAETYNEQFF; v_gene: TRBV15; abundance: .; d_gene: TRBD2; j_gene: TRBJ2-1
CDR3nt: TGCGCCAGCAGCCTTCTGACCAGCAATTCACCCCTCCACTTT; CDR3aa: CASSLLTSNSPLHF; v_gene: TRBV4-1; abundance: .; d_gene: .; j_gene: TRBJ1-6
CDR3nt: TGTGCCACCAGCAGAGATCGGGACAGGGTGGGTTTGAACACTGAAGCTTTCTTT; CDR3aa: CATSRDRDRVGLNTEAFF; v_gene: TRBV15; abundance: .; d_gene: TRBD1; j_gene: TRBJ1-1
CDR3nt: TGTGCCAGCAGTTACTCCCCTGAGCCGGGAAACACCATATATTTT; CDR3aa: CASSYSPEPGNTIYF; v_gene: TRBV6-5; abundance: .; d_gene: .; j_gene: TRBJ1-3
CDR3nt: TGCAGCGTTGTCGGCAGGGGGGTCTATGGCTACACCTTC; CDR3aa: CSVVGRGVYGYTF; v_gene: TRBV29-1; abundance: .; d_gene: TRBD1; j_gene: TRBJ1-2
CDR3nt: TGTGCCAGCAGTAAATTGGGAAATCAGCCCCAGCATTTT; CDR3aa: CASSKLGNQPQHF; v_gene: TRBV6-5; abundance: .; d_gene: .; j_gene: TRBJ1-5
CDR3nt: TGCGCCAGCAGCTCCAACGCCGACGGGACAGGACCCCTCGGGGCCCTCCACTTT; CDR3aa: CASSSNADGTGPLGALHF; v_gene: TRBV5-1; abundance: .; d_gene: TRBD1; j_gene: TRBJ1-6
CDR3nt: TGTGCCAGCAGTTCGACAGTTCTCTATGGCTACACCTTC; CDR3aa: CASSSTVLYGYTF; v_gene: TRBV2; abundance: once; d_gene: .; j_gene: TRBJ1-2
CDR3nt: TGTGCCAGCAGCCTTGGTAGGGCTCAGCCCCAGCATTTT; CDR3aa: CASSLGRAQPQHF; v_gene: TRBV6-5; abundance: .; d_gene: .; j_gene: TRBJ1-5
CDR3nt: TGCAGTGCCAAGGTGCATGAGCAGTTCTTC; CDR3aa: CSAKVHEQFF; v_gene: TRBV20-1; abundance: .; d_gene: .; j_gene: TRBJ2-1
CDR3nt: TGCGCCAGCAGCTTCGGGACAGGGGGCCGGAACACTGAAGCTTTCTTT; CDR3aa: CASSFGTGGRNTEAFF; v_gene: TRBV5-1; abundance: .; d_gene: TRBD1; j_gene: TRBJ1-1
CDR3nt: TGTGCCAGCAGTGATGATGGACAGGGGGCCCATGGCTACACCTTC; CDR3aa: CASSDDGQGAHGYTF; v_gene: TRBV6-4; abundance: .; d_gene: TRBD1; j_gene: TRBJ1-2
CDR3nt: TGTGCCTGGACCTCAGGAGGGAGAGGCTACACCTTC; CDR3aa: CAWTSGGRGYTF; v_gene: TRBV30; abundance: .; d_gene: .; j_gene: TRBJ1-2
CDR3nt: TGCGCCAGCAGCCAAGAAAGGGCTAGCGGGGGGTTGGCGCAGTATTTT; CDR3aa: CASSQERASGGLAQYF; v_gene: TRBV4-1; abundance: .; d_gene: TRBD2; j_gene: TRBJ2-3
CDR3nt: TGTGCTAGTGGTTTGGTACTGATGGGGCAGGTCTACGAGCAGTACTTC; CDR3aa: CASGLVLMGQVYEQYF; v_gene: TRBV12-5; abundance: .; d_gene: .; j_gene: TRBJ2-7
CDR3nt: TGTGCCAGCAGCTTGGTTGGTAGCGACACAGATACGCAGTATTTT; CDR3aa: CASSLVGSDTDTQYF; v_gene: TRBV5-4; abundance: once; d_gene: .; j_gene: TRBJ2-3
CDR3nt: TGTGCCAGCAGGGCGACACTGACTAACTATGGCTACACCTTC; CDR3aa: CASRATLTNYGYTF; v_gene: TRBV27; abundance: .; d_gene: .; j_gene: TRBJ1-2
CDR3nt: TGTGCCTGGAACCACGGATACTCCTACGAGCAGTACTTC; CDR3aa: CAWNHGYSYEQYF; v_gene: TRBV30; abundance: .; d_gene: .; j_gene: TRBJ2-7
CDR3nt: TGTGCCAGCAGTGGACAGGGAGGGACTGAAGCTTTCTTT; CDR3aa: CASSGQGGTEAFF; v_gene: TRBV12-3/TRBV12-4; abundance: .; d_gene: TRBD1; j_gene: TRBJ1-1
CDR3nt: TGTGCCAGCAGCTTGGGGTTGGATACGCAGTATTTT; CDR3aa: CASSLGLDTQYF; v_gene: TRBV5-6; abundance: .; d_gene: .; j_gene: TRBJ2-3
CDR3nt: TGTGCCAGCAAAGGGACTAGCGGGAGCTACGAGCAGTACTTC; CDR3aa: CASKGTSGSYEQYF; v_gene: TRBV3-1/TRBV3-2; abundance: .; d_gene: TRBD2; j_gene: TRBJ2-7
CDR3nt: TGTGCCAGCAGTTCCCCACGGGTAGCGGGAGCGTACTTC; CDR3aa: CASSSPRVAGAYF; v_gene: TRBV12-3/TRBV12-4; abundance: .; d_gene: TRBD2; j_gene: TRBJ2-7
CDR3nt: TGCGCCAGCAGCCAAGATCACAGGGAATACACTGAAGCTTTCTTT; CDR3aa: CASSQDHREYTEAFF; v_gene: TRBV4-1; abundance: .; d_gene: .; j_gene: TRBJ1-1
CDR3nt: TGTGCCAGCAGCCAAGCGGGGTTCTATGGCTACACCTTC; CDR3aa: CASSQAGFYGYTF; v_gene: TRBV3-1/TRBV3-2; abundance: .; d_gene: .; j_gene: TRBJ1-2
CDR3nt: TGTGCCAGCAGCCAAGACCCCCGACAGGGCGGGGAAAAACTGTTTTTT; CDR3aa: CASSQDPRQGGEKLFF; v_gene: TRBV14; abundance: .; d_gene: TRBD1; j_gene: TRBJ1-4
CDR3nt: TGTGCCTGGAGTGTTGGCGGCGGATCAGATACGCAGTATTTT; CDR3aa: CAWSVGGGSDTQYF; v_gene: TRBV30; abundance: .; d_gene: .; j_gene: TRBJ2-3
CDR3nt: TGTGCCAGTAGTCCAGGGGGGGTTCTTAGCAATCAGCCCCAGCATTTT; CDR3aa: CASSPGGVLSNQPQHF; v_gene: TRBV19; abundance: .; d_gene: TRBD1; j_gene: TRBJ1-5
CDR3nt: TGTGCCAGCAGCCTCATGGGGGGCAACACTGAAGCTTTCTTT; CDR3aa: CASSLMGGNTEAFF; v_gene: TRBV7-3; abundance: .; d_gene: .; j_gene: TRBJ1-1
CDR3nt: TGTGCCAGCTCACAAATTCAGGACAGGTCCCCGGCTGGCTACACCTTC; CDR3aa: CASSQIQDRSPAGYTF; v_gene: TRBV18; abundance: .; d_gene: TRBD1; j_gene: TRBJ1-2
CDR3nt: TGTGCCAGCAGTAACAGGGGATGGAACACTGAAGCTTTCTTT; CDR3aa: CASSNRGWNTEAFF; v_gene: TRBV2; abundance: .; d_gene: TRBD1; j_gene: TRBJ1-1
CDR3nt: TGCGCCAGCAGCTTTGGGGGTGTCGGCTACACCTTC; CDR3aa: CASSFGGVGYTF; v_gene: TRBV5-1; abundance: .; d_gene: .; j_gene: TRBJ1-2